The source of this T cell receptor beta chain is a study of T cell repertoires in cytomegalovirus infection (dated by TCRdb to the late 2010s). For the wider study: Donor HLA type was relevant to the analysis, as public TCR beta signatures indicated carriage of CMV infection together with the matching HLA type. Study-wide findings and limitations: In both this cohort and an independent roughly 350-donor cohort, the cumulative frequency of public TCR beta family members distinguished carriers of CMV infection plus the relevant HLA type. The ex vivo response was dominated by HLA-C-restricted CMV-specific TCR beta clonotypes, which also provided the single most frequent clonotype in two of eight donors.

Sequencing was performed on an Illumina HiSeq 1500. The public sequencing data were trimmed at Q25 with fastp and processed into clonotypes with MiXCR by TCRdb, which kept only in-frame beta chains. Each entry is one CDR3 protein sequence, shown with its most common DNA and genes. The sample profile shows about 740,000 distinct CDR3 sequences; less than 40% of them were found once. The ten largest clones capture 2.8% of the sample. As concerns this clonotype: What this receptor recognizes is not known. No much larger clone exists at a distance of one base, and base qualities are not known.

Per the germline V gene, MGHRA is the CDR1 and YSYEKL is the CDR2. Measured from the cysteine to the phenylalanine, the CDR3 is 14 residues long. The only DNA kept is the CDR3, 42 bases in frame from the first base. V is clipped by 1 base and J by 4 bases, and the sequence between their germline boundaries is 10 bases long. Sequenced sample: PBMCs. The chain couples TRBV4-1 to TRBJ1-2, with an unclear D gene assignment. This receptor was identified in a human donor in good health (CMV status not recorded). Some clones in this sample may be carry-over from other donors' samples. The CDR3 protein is CASSQGIQSYGYTF. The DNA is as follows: TGCGCCAGCAGCCAAGGAATCCAGAGCTATGGCTACACCTTC.